The T cell receptor beta chain described here comes from a study of human T cells and chemical hapten exposure. Study summary: Alopecia areata, totalis and universalis patients, mostly female, were included.

TCRdb passed the RACE reads through MiXCR, listing each CDR3 protein once. The table includes around 80,000 distinct CDR3 sequences, around 7% detected once. In this sample, this clonotype turned up many times. The junction and the germline gene differ at one end; a read error may be behind it. Time point specified: patch test 2, 6 weeks after DPC sensitization. Treatment defined: therapeutic diphenylcyclopropenone sensitization with weekly scalp DPC. The origin of this receptor is a woman aged 25 to 39 with alopecia areata. Some clones in this sample may be carry-over from other donors' samples. Here the sequenced sample was whole blood, taken in connection with sensitization to the hapten diphenylcyclopropenone (DPC).

CDR3 DNA: TGTGCCAGCAGTCCCTCGGGGACTAGCGGGGGGGGCGCGTATATCTTC. Translating gives CASSPSGTSGGGAYIF. V gene TRBV2 combines with J gene TRBJ2-1, with 16 bases matching TRBD2. The CDR3 extends over 16 amino acids. Germline values: CDR1 SNHLY, CDR2 FYNNEI.